The entry that follows covers one T cell receptor (beta chain) sequence. Germline assignment: CDR1 SGDLS and CDR2 YYNGEE. The length of the CDR3 is 13 residues. The ends lost 7 bases at V and 6 bases at J; junction bases unmatched: 9. The study drew participants aged roughly 18 to 95 years from 24 US areas. This sample was included in a study of blood T cell repertoires in COVID-19. Study at large: Some COVID-19 samples were acute and others convalescent; all came from the United States, Italy and Spain. Sample material is recorded as cDNA or gDNA derived from T cells, B-cell-depleted T cells, or PBMCs.

Original processing methods: Reference gene primer amplification yielded estimated nucleated cell counts. Here immunoSEQ multiplex PCR was the method, and the copy in TCRdb shows in-frame clones only, minus some. V and J calls and clone size are given by that table; D and trimming were obtained from the DNA. The sample lists fewer than 250,000 clones; 90% were seen once. Sequencing used PBMCs or T cells enriched from blood (not recorded which). The chain employs TRBV9 and TRBJ1-2; TRBD1 agrees at 7 bases. The sequence was collected from a young man who had been exposed to COVID-19. The CDR3 DNA reads TGTGCCAGCCAGACAGGGTTGGGGGATGGCTACACCTTC. As protein: CASQTGLGDGYTF.